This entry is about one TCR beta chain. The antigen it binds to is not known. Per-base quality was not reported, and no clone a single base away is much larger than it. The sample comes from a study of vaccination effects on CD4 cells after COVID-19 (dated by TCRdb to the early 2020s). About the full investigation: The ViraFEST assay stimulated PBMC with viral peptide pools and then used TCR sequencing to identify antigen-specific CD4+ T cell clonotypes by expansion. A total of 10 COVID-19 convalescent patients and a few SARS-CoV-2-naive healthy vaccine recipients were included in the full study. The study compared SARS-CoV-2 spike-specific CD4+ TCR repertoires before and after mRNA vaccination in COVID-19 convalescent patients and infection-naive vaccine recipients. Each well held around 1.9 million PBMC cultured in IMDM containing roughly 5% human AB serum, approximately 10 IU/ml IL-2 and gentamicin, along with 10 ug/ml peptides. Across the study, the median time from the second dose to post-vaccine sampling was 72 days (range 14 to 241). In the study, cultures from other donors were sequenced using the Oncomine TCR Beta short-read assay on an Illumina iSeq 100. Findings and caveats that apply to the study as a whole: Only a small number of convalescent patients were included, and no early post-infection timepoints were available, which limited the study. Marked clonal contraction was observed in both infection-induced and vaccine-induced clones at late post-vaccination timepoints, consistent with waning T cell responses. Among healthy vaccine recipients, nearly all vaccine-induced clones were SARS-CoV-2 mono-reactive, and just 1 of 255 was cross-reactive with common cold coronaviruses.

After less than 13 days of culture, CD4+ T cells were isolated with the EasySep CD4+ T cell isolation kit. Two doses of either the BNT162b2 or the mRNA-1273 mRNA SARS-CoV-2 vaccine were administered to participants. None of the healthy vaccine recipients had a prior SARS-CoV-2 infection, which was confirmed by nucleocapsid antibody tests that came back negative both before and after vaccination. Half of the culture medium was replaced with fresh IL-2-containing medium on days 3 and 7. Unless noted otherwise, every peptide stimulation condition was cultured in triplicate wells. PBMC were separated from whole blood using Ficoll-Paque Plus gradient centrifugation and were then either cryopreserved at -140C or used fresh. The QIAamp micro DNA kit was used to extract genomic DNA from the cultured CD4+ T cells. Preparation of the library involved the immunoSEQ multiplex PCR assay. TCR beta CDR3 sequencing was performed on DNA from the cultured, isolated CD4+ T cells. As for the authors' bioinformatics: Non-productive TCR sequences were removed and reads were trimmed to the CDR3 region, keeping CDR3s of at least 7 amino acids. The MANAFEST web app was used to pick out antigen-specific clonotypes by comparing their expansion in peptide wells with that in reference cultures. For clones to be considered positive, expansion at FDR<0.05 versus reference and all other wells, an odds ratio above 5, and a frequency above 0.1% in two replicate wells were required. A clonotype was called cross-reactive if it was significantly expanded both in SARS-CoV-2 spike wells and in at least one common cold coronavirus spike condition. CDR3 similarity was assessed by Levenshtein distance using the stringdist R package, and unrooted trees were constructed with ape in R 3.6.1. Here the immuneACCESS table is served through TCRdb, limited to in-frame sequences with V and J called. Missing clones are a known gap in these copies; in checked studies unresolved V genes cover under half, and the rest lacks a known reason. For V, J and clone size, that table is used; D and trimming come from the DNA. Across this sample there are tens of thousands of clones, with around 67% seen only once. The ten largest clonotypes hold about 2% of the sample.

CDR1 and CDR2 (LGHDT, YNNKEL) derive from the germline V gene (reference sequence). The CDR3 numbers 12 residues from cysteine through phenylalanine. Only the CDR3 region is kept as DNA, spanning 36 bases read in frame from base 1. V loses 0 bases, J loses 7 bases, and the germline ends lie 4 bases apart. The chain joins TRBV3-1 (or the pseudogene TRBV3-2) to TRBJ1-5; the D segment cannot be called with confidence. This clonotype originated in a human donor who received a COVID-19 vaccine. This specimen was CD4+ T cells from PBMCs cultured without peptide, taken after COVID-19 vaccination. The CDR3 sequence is CASSQEDQPQHF. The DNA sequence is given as TGTGCCAGCAGCCAAGAGGACCAGCCCCAGCATTTT.